This T cell receptor beta chain was identified in a study of blood T cell repertoires in COVID-19. Using immunoSEQ multiplex PCR, the repertoire was profiled, and TCRdb retains in-frame clones only, with some absent. The repertoire holds about 240,000 clones, with about four fifths as singletons. The CDR3 extends over 13 amino acids. Looked up from germline, CDR1 is MNHEY and CDR2 is SMNVEV (reference sequence). J gave up 5 bases and V 9 bases, and 4 bases lay outside the gene matches. The J gene is TRBJ2-4, the V gene TRBV27; 10 nucleotides line up with TRBD1. The sample was peripheral blood. This receptor was taken from a man aged 25 to 40 who had recovered from COVID-19. The CDR3 region has the DNA TGTGCCAGTCGAGGACAGGGGGAAAACATTCAGTACTTC. It translates to CASRGQGENIQYF.